This TCR beta chain was documented in a study of regulatory T cells in long-lasting Graves disease. Construction of TCR beta libraries relied on iRepertoire HTBI primers and on Arm-PCR targeting CDR3 regions. TCRdb ran MiXCR on the multiplex PCR reads and lists one entry per CDR3 protein. Among approximately 480,000 distinct CDR3 sequences listed, around 15% were seen once. This clonotype was picked up many times. What it recognizes is unknown. Study outcomes and limitations: What was studied was peripheral blood only, and not thyroid tissue.

Time point given: newly diagnosed GD, antithyroid drugs for less than 3 months. PBMC-extracted RNA yielded the TCR library. This same sample was also part of a study on T cells in Graves' hyperthyroidism and ophthalmopathy.

This TCR was sampled from a man aged 40-49 years with Graves disease. The sequences come from peripheral blood mononuclear cells (PBMCs), collected at new diagnosis, from a patient treated with antithyroid drugs.

The CDR3 DNA reads TGTGCCAGCAGATCGACCGGGACTTCCTCCTACGAGCAGTACTTC. This sequence encodes CASRSTGTSSYEQYF. The V call is TRBV6-1, the J call TRBJ2-7; weak D call: TRBD2 (6 bases). The CDR3 consists of 15 residues. V lost 6 bases to trimming and J lost 0 bases, with 15 bases between them. CDR1 is MNHNS and CDR2 is SASEGT in the germline V gene.